The 13 T cell receptor beta chains listed next were all sequenced from one sample in a study of T cell changes during pregnancy in multiple sclerosis. Profiled with immunoSEQ multiplex PCR; TCRdb holds only in-frame clones, not every one. The repertoire includes tens of thousands of clones, roughly 91% of them detected once, and approximately 5% sits in the top ten. The source material was CD8+ T cells from peripheral blood mononuclear cells, sampled before pregnancy. The receptors shown here come from a female donor with multiple sclerosis, enrolled in a pregnancy study.

This clone was seen only once. This chain's CDR3 is CASRGGNTIYF. The CDR3 region has the DNA TGTGCCAGCAGGGGTGGAAACACCATATATTTT. V and J are TRBV19 and TRBJ1-3, with TRBD1 as a possible D gene (6 bases). This CDR3 has 11 amino acids. V was shortened by 9 bases and J by 3 bases, with 6 bases between the two germline ends. Germline CDR1 LNHDA, CDR2 SQIVND (reference sequence).

This chain links TRBV5-6 with TRBJ1-5; D possibly corresponds to TRBD1 (5 bases). The germline V and J ends were trimmed by 2 bases and 2 bases, with 11 bases remaining between them. In germline, CDR1 is SGHDT, CDR2 YYEEEE. The CDR3 sequence is 15 residues long. CDR3 nucleotide sequence: TGTGCCAGCAGCTTAGGGGCGGTTGGCAATCAGCCCCAGCATTTT. Protein: CASSLGAVGNQPQHF.

In regard to this clone: Other DNA sequences in this specimen translate into the identical CDR3. V usage is TRBV27 and J usage is TRBJ1-1, with D possibly matching TRBD1 (5 bases). The CDR3 length is 12 residues. Trimming left V 6 bases short and J 1 base short, with 6 bases between. The germline gives CDR1 MNHEY, CDR2 SMNVEV (reference sequence). The chain's CDR3 is CASRQGNTEAFF. The DNA of the CDR3 is TGTGCCAGCAGGCAGGGGAACACTGAAGCTTTCTTT.

This clone has only one observation. The chain links TRBV9 to TRBJ2-5, with 8 bases aligning to TRBD1. Per germline, CDR1 SGDLS and CDR2 YYNGEE. V was pared by 7 bases and J by 9 bases, with 14 bases of the junction left unmatched. The CDR3 sequence is 14 residues long. The CDR3 nucleotides read TGTGCCAGCGGGACAGGCGCTAAGCCGGATCCCCAGTACTTC. The encoded protein is CASGTGAKPDPQYF.

The J gene is TRBJ2-3, the V gene TRBV19, with 10 bases identical to TRBD2. Germline CDR1 and CDR2: LNHDA and SQIVND (reference sequence). The CDR3 has 19 residues. The trim removed 6 bases at V and 2 bases at J, leaving 17 bases unmatched. As DNA, the CDR3 is TGTGCCAGTAGCGACCTCAGTCCGTTAGCGGGGGGTTTCACAGATACGCAGTATTTT. This encodes CASSDLSPLAGGFTDTQYF.

This clone was observed once. V gene TRBV11-1 combines with J gene TRBJ2-5, with TRBD2 matching over 14 bases. This CDR3 has 16 residues. V dropped 6 bases and J dropped 5; count of bases not matched to a gene: 8. Germline CDR1 SGHAT, CDR2 FQDESV (reference sequence). The CDR3 reads CASSRTSGGIRETQYF. CDR3 DNA sequence: TGTGCCAGCAGTCGGACTAGCGGGGGGATTCGGGAGACCCAGTACTTC. The complete variable domain, with remaining parts taken from reference TRBV11-1 and TRBJ2-5, reads EAEVAQSPRYKITEKSQAVAFWCDPISGHATLYWYRQILGQGPELLVQFQDESVVDDSQLPKDRFSAERLKGVDSTLKIQPAELGDSAMYLCASSRTSGGIRETQYFGPGTRLLVL.

CDR3 nucleotide sequence: TGTGCCAGCACCCCAGCGGCACACACAGATACGCAGTATTTT. This codes for CASTPAAHTDTQYF. The gene calls are TRBV25-1 and TRBJ2-3; tentative D call: TRBD2 (5 bases). V was shortened by 7 bases and J by 2 bases, with 13 bases between the two germline ends. This CDR3 has 14 amino acids. Germline CDR1 and CDR2: MGHDK and SYGVNS.

As DNA, the CDR3 is TGTGCCACCAGAGGGGGCATGTCTGGAAACACCATATATTTT. It yields the protein CATRGGMSGNTIYF. The rearrangement uses TRBV6-1 and TRBJ1-3; 7 nucleotides agree with TRBD1. J gave up 1 base and V 10 bases, and 7 bases lay outside the gene matches. Germline V gives CDR1 MNHNS, CDR2 SASEGT. CDR3 length equals 14 residues.

The CDR3 loop reads CSGRGNTEAFF. The CDR3 nucleotides are TGCAGCGGAAGGGGGAACACTGAAGCTTTCTTT. V and J are TRBV29-1 and TRBJ1-1, with D tentatively TRBD1 (5 bases). The CDR3 totals 11 residues. Trimming pared 7 bases from V and 1 base from J, leaving 7 bases between. CDR1 and CDR2 (germline): SQVTM, ANQGSEA.

The rearrangement links TRBV25-1 to TRBJ2-7; 7 bases match TRBD2. Germline CDR1 reads MGHDK; CDR2 reads SYGVNS. This CDR3 has 14 amino acids. The V segment lost 1 base and the J segment 5 bases; nucleotides outside the gene matches: 5. The CDR3 loop reads CASSESILANEQYF. The CDR3 DNA follows: TGTGCCAGCAGTGAATCGATACTAGCGAACGAGCAGTACTTC.

The chain joins TRBV7-2 to TRBJ1-6; 7 bases are a match to TRBD1. The germline V gene has CDR1 SGHTA and CDR2 FQGNSA. The CDR3 has 18 residues. J gave up 2 bases and V 5 bases, and 12 bases lay outside the gene matches. For the CDR3, the DNA is TGTGCCAGCAGCCCAAGGGGGACGGGACAGACCTATAATTCACCCCTCCACTTT. Its translation is CASSPRGTGQTYNSPLHF. Using reference TRBV7-2 and TRBJ1-6 for the parts outside the CDR3, the full variable domain is GAGVSQSPSNKVTEKGKDVELRCDPISGHTALYWYRQSLGQGLEFLIYFQGNSAPDKSGLPSDRFSAERTGGSVSTLTIQRTQQEDSAVYLCASSPRGTGQTYNSPLHFGNGTRLTVT.

The chain couples TRBV4-1 to TRBJ2-1; 12 nucleotides align to TRBD2. V lost 5 bases and J lost 8; bases outside the gene matches: 10. This CDR3 spans 16 amino acids. Germline V gene sequence: CDR1 MGHRA, CDR2 YSYEKL. The CDR3 spells CASSELPSGGAYEQFF. In nucleotides, the CDR3 is TGCGCCAGCAGCGAGCTCCCTAGCGGGGGGGCCTATGAGCAGTTCTTC.

This chain connects TRBV7-9 to TRBJ2-2, with TRBD1 identical over 9 bases. Germline V gene data show CDR1 as SEHNR and CDR2 as FQNEAQ (reference sequence). After removal of 5 bases from V and 4 bases from J, the junction contained 11 bases not matched to a gene. The CDR3 contains 17 residues. CDR3 sequence (DNA): TGTGCCAGCAGCCCCGGGGGACAGGGCAGAACCACCGGGGAGCTGTTTTTT. Its protein is CASSPGGQGRTTGELFF.